This is a list of T cell receptor beta chains from one sample in a study of blood T cell repertoires in COVID-19. The protocol was immunoSEQ multiplex PCR, while the TCRdb copy is restricted to in-frame clones and leaves out a portion. The table lists some 150,000 clones, around 80% of them singletons, with around 9.8% in the top ten. Sample: peripheral blood. These receptors originate from a woman aged 50 to 65 with acute or convalescent COVID-19. The CDR3 runs from the conserved cysteine through the conserved F or W. A D gene is named only where the DNA matches it firmly. The listing skips clone size in some rows; elsewhere it reads once, few, many or a size class.

NA | NA | TRBJ2-1 | TRBV9 | CASSSRTSRTNEQFF | TGTGCCAGCAGCTCCCGGACTTCTCGGACCAATGAGCAGTTCTTC
NA | NA | TRBJ1-5 | TRBV5-1 | CASRSDPHSNQPQHF | TGCGCCAGCAGATCTGATCCACATAGCAATCAGCCCCAGCATTTT
NA | NA | TRBJ2-3 | TRBV7-7 | CASSAGPTDTQYF | TGTGCCAGCAGCGCGGGACCTACAGATACGCAGTATTTT
NA | NA | TRBJ2-7 | TRBV7-6 | CASSSGAVNYEQYF | TGTGCCAGCAGCTCGGGAGCGGTGAACTACGAGCAGTACTTC
NA | NA | TRBJ2-2 | TRBV27 | CASSSFTGELFF | TGTGCCAGCAGTTCCTTCACCGGGGAGCTGTTTTTT
NA | TRBD1 | TRBJ2-7 | TRBV6-5 | CASSLRGQGIGEQYF | TGTGCCAGCAGTCTCCGTGGACAGGGGATTGGCGAGCAGTACTTC
NA | TRBD1 | TRBJ2-1 | TRBV5-1 | CASGGQGMGNEQFF | TGCGCCAGCGGCGGACAGGGAATGGGCAATGAGCAGTTCTTC
NA | NA | TRBJ1-1 | TRBV10-3 | CAIARAPAEAFF | TGTGCCATCGCTCGTGCCCCGGCTGAAGCTTTCTTT
NA | TRBD1 | TRBJ1-2 | TRBV5-1 | CASTQQGDYGYTF | TGCGCCAGCACCCAACAGGGGGACTATGGCTACACCTTC
NA | NA | TRBJ1-1 | TRBV3-1/TRBV3-2 | CASSQSGVGTEAFF | TGTGCCAGCAGCCAATCAGGGGTAGGGACTGAAGCTTTCTTT
NA | NA | TRBJ1-5 | TRBV7-2 | CASSITDYNQPQHF | TGTGCCAGCAGCATTACTGACTACAATCAGCCCCAGCATTTT
NA | TRBD1 | TRBJ2-3 | TRBV15 | CATSSRGFLTDTQYF | TGTGCCACCAGCAGCAGGGGGTTCTTGACAGATACGCAGTATTTT
NA | NA | TRBJ2-2 | TRBV19 | CASNSKGGTGELFF | TGTGCCAGTAACTCAAAAGGGGGTACCGGGGAGCTGTTTTTT
NA | NA | TRBJ1-2 | TRBV6-1 | CASSEVWAGTNYGYTF | TGTGCCAGCAGTGAAGTCTGGGCAGGGACTAACTATGGCTACACCTTC
NA | TRBD1 | TRBJ2-2 | TRBV5-5 | CASSIPGTGSTGELFF | TGTGCCAGCAGTATTCCCGGGACAGGGTCTACCGGGGAGCTGTTTTTT
NA | TRBD1 | TRBJ2-5 | TRBV6-6 | CASRGAPGGFETQYF | TGTGCCAGCAGGGGTGCGCCAGGGGGCTTTGAGACCCAGTACTTC
NA | NA | TRBJ2-1 | TRBV24-1 | CATSQILQGYNEQFF | TGTGCCACCAGTCAGATCCTACAGGGATACAATGAGCAGTTCTTC
NA | TRBD2 | TRBJ2-1 | TRBV7-2 | CASSTRTSGGPPYNEQFF | TGTGCCAGCAGCACCCGGACTAGCGGGGGACCCCCCTACAATGAGCAGTTCTTC
NA | NA | TRBJ1-2 | TRBV4-2 | CASSPTVVPNYGYTF | TGTGCCAGCAGCCCAACAGTCGTACCTAACTATGGCTACACCTTC
once | NA | TRBJ2-1 | TRBV21-1 | CASSKDPRGLADNEQFF | TGTGCCAGCAGCAAAGATCCTCGGGGCCTAGCGGACAATGAGCAGTTCTTC
NA | NA | TRBJ1-4 | TRBV15 | CAIKGEREKLFF | TGTGCCATAAAGGGGGAACGTGAAAAACTGTTTTTT
few | TRBD1 | TRBJ1-5 | TRBV19 | CASSMDRGRTQPQHF | TGTGCCAGTAGTATGGATAGGGGGCGAACTCAGCCCCAGCATTTT
once | NA | TRBJ1-3 | TRBV25-1 | CASSYSLTTGNTIYF | TGTGCCAGCAGTTACAGTCTAACCACTGGAAACACCATATATTTT
NA | NA | TRBJ1-4 | TRBV4-2 | CASSQEGAANEKLFF | TGTGCCAGCAGCCAAGAGGGGGCCGCTAATGAAAAACTGTTTTTT
NA | TRBD1 | TRBJ1-2 | TRBV6-5 | CASGDRVPPLSFF | TGTGCCAGCGGAGACAGGGTTCCTCCCCTGTCCTTCTTC
once | NA | TRBJ1-4 | TRBV2 | CASSEGQSGEKLFF | TGTGCCAGCAGTGAAGGACAGTCCGGCGAAAAACTGTTTTTT
NA | NA | TRBJ2-5 | TRBV27 | CASKSPGETQYF | TGTGCCAGCAAATCTCCGGGAGAGACCCAGTACTTC
NA | TRBD1 | TRBJ2-2 | TRBV7-2 | CASSLATGTVNTGELFF | TGTGCCAGCAGCTTAGCGACCGGGACAGTGAACACCGGGGAGCTGTTTTTT
NA | NA | TRBJ1-5 | TRBV15 | CATSSELSNQPQHF | TGTGCCACCAGCAGTGAGCTTAGCAATCAGCCCCAGCATTTT
NA | TRBD2 | TRBJ2-1 | TRBV7-2 | CASSLVPSGGTLYNEQFF | TGTGCCAGCAGCTTAGTCCCTAGCGGGGGAACCCTCTACAATGAGCAGTTCTTC
NA | NA | TRBJ2-7 | TRBV10-3 | CAISVSPTDLTYEQYF | TGTGCCATCAGTGTATCCCCCACGGACTTGACCTACGAGCAGTACTTC
NA | TRBD1 | TRBJ1-6 | TRBV19 | CASKTNRGNSPLHF | TGTGCCAGTAAAACGAACAGGGGAAATTCACCCCTCCACTTT
NA | TRBD1 | TRBJ1-6 | TRBV6-2/TRBV6-3 | CASSPGQGASYNSPLHF | TGTGCCAGCAGTCCGGGACAGGGGGCCTCCTATAATTCACCCCTCCACTTT
medium-sized | NA | TRBJ1-2 | TRBV19 | CASSIRDTLNYGYTF | TGTGCCAGTAGTATTCGGGACACGTTAAACTATGGCTACACCTTC
NA | TRBD1 | TRBJ2-7 | TRBV19 | CASQETGTGNSEQYF | TGTGCCAGTCAAGAGACCGGGACAGGGAATTCCGAGCAGTACTTC
NA | TRBD1 | TRBJ1-6 | TRBV6-6 | CASSQLGQGVNSPLHF | TGTGCCAGCAGCCAACTGGGACAGGGGGTCAATTCACCCCTCCACTTT
NA | TRBD1 | TRBJ2-5 | TRBV18 | CASSRTTGGAGETQYF | TGTGCCAGCTCACGAACGACAGGGGGCGCGGGAGAGACCCAGTACTTC
NA | TRBD1 | TRBJ1-5 | TRBV6-2/TRBV6-3 | CASSRGQVSNQPQHF | TGTGCCAGCAGTCGCGGACAGGTTAGCAATCAGCCCCAGCATTTT
NA | NA | TRBJ1-3 | TRBV28 | CASRPTGHTDSSGNTIYF | TGTGCCAGCAGACCGACGGGACATACGGATAGCTCTGGAAACACCATATATTTT
NA | TRBD1 | TRBJ1-2 | TRBV28 | CASSPKGGTGGYGYTF | TGTGCCAGCAGTCCAAAGGGGGGGACAGGGGGATATGGCTACACCTTC